This T cell receptor (beta chain) was captured in a study of early T cells in non-severe SARS-CoV-2 infection. At least ten counts were recorded for this clonotype. V gave up 5 bases and J gave up 8 bases, with 12 bases separating them. CDR1 and CDR2 from the germline V gene are SGHVS and FQNEAQ. The CDR3 runs 13 residues. MiXCR, applied by TCRdb to the 5' RACE reads, yields one record per CDR3 protein. This table has more than 35,000 distinct CDR3 sequences, roughly 6% appearing once. Sample: whole blood. The sequence derives from an adult who was a healthcare worker with PCR-confirmed SARS-CoV-2 infection or an uninfected control (not recorded which). The rearrangement links TRBV7-8 to TRBJ1-4; no clear D. Written as DNA, the CDR3 is TGTGCCAGCAGCCTCGGGGTCAAAGAAAAACTGTTTTTT. Its protein product is CASSLGVKEKLFF.